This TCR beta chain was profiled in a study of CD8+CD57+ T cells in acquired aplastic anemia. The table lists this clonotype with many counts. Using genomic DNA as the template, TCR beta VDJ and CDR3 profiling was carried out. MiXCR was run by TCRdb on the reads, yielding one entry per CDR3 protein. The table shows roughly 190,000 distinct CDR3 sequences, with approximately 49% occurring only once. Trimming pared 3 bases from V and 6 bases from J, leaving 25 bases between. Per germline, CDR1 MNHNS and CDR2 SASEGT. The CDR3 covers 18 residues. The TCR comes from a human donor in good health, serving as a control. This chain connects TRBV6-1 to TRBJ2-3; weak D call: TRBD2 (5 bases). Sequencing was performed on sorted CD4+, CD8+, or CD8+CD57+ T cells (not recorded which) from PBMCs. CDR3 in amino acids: CASSDTRSSGPLADTQYF. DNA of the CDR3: TGTGCCAGCAGTGACACTAGATCCTCGGGTCCCCTGGCGGATACGCAGTATTTT.